These 30 T cell receptor beta chains were all obtained from the same sample, sequenced in a study of blood T cells in healthy people across ages. Through a sample-barcoded 5' primer and a J-beta primer mix, a second PCR was run for roughly 6 to 12 cycles. TCRdb reprocessed the 5' RACE reads via MiXCR and lists one record per CDR3 protein. Counted here are 700,000 to 850,000 distinct CDR3 sequences, 35% to 40% occurring once; the ten biggest clones make up 10% to 15%. The specimen was blood. These receptors came from a young man in good health.

The V gene is TRBV19, the J gene TRBJ1-6, with no clear D. The CDR3 loop spans 14 amino acids. The germline V gene has CDR1 LNHDA and CDR2 SQIVND (reference sequence). V lost 3 bases to trimming and J lost 8 bases, with 11 bases between them. CDR3 DNA: TGTGCCAGTAGTATTAGGACGGATTATTCACCCCTCCACTTT. It specifies CASSIRTDYSPLHF.

This clonotype was recorded a few times. This chain links TRBV18 with TRBJ2-5; D tentatively reads TRBD1 or TRBD2 (5 bases each). The V end lost 2 bases, the J end lost 4 bases, and 11 bases lay between the germline ends. CDR3 length: 14 amino acids. In germline, CDR1 is KGHSH, CDR2 LQKENI. Here the CDR3 DNA reads TGTGCCAGCTCACCAGCAGGGAGTACAGAGACCCAGTACTTC. Translation gives CASSPAGSTETQYF.

The chain links TRBV4-1 to TRBJ2-5; TRBD1 matches 8 bases. The germline V gene has CDR1 MGHRA and CDR2 YSYEKL. V shed 5 bases, J shed 1 base, and the junction held 6 bases outside the gene matches. The CDR3 runs to 15 residues. The CDR3 is CASSDAQGVQETQYF. The CDR3 DNA reads as TGCGCCAGCAGCGACGCACAGGGGGTCCAAGAGACCCAGTACTTC.

This chain uses TRBV12-3 or TRBV12-4 with TRBJ2-3; no reliable D call. V lost 7 bases to trimming and J lost 2 bases, with 13 bases between them. CDR3 length: 14 residues. DNA of the CDR3: TGTGCCAGCACCCTGGCACAGAACACAGATACGCAGTATTTT. This codes for CASTLAQNTDTQYF.

Note on this clonotype: This CDR3 is missing its conserved last phenylalanine or tryptophan, likely due to a read error. The limits of the CDR3 on the DNA are not certain, so only TCRdb's listed CDR3 is given. The CDR3 reads CASSYPRTGGVGYTFGS. The J gene is TRBJ2-1, the V gene TRBV6-6; TRBD1 is the table's D call, not checked against the DNA. CDR1 is MNHNY and CDR2 is SVGAGI in the germline V gene (reference sequence). The CDR3 is 17 residues long, counting both termini.

This clonotype occurred many times. The chain has TRBV4-1 and TRBJ2-3; D not certain. This CDR3 is 16 amino acids long. Trimming pared 3 bases from V and 0 bases from J, leaving 13 bases between. Germline values: CDR1 MGHRA, CDR2 YSYEKL. In nucleotides, the CDR3 is TGCGCCAGCAGCCACTTGCCGCCGGACAGCACAGATACGCAGTATTTT. Its protein is CASSHLPPDSTDTQYF.

A remark on this clonotype: A much larger clone lies a single base off, so this may be a read error. The chain employs TRBV3-1 and TRBJ2-3; D is unclear. Trimming took 3 bases from V and 4 from J, leaving 8 bases between them. The CDR3 sequence is 13 residues long. Germline assignment: CDR1 LGHDT and CDR2 YNNKEL (reference sequence). The CDR3 reads CASSHDTADTQYF. The CDR3 nucleotides are TGTGCCAGCAGCCACGATACGGCAGATACGCAGTATTTT.

This sequence joins TRBV18 and TRBJ2-5; the D gene is possibly TRBD2 (6 bases). There are 14 residues in the CDR3. The V and J ends lost 2 bases and 5 bases respectively, with 12 bases between them. Germline V CDR1 and CDR2: KGHSH, LQKENI. The CDR3 sequence is CASSPDGGKETQYF. In DNA, the CDR3 is TGTGCCAGCTCACCAGATGGGGGGAAGGAGACCCAGTACTTC.

At least ten counts were recorded for this clonotype. The V call is TRBV15, the J call TRBJ2-5, with 8 bases lining up with TRBD2. The CDR3 totals 17 residues. The germline CDR1 and CDR2 sequences are LNHNV and YYDKDF (reference sequence). J was trimmed by 1 base and V by 0 bases; bases with no gene match: 7. The CDR3 DNA follows: TGTGCCACCAGCAGAGATCGATCCAGCGGGGGCCAAGAGACCCAGTACTTC. This sequence encodes CATSRDRSSGGQETQYF.

This clonotype was observed a handful of times. The chain recombines TRBV7-2 with TRBJ2-5; 8 nucleotides agree with TRBD2. Germline V gives CDR1 SGHTA, CDR2 FQGNSA. The V gene end was trimmed by 1 base and the J gene end by 5 bases; junction bases not matched to a gene: 9. The CDR3 is 16 amino acids. The CDR3 DNA follows: TGTGCCAGCAGCTTAGATCCGGGACTAGGCAGGGAGACCCAGTACTTC. It encodes CASSLDPGLGRETQYF.

This clonotype appeared a few times. The rearrangement uses TRBV12-3 or TRBV12-4 and TRBJ1-1; D may be TRBD1 (6 bases). The CDR3 runs to 11 residues. Trimming cost V 7 bases and J 8 bases, with 11 bases left between them. The CDR3 is CASIRTEEAFF. CDR3 DNA sequence: TGTGCCAGCATCCGGACAGAGGAAGCTTTCTTT.

CDR3 nucleotides: TGCGCCAGCGGACGAACCGCCGGGGAGCTGTTTTTT. The encoded protein is CASGRTAGELFF. V usage is TRBV5-1 and J usage is TRBJ2-2; D remains ambiguous. V lost 7 bases and J 6 bases, leaving 10 bases between the germline ends. Germline V gene data show CDR1 as SGHRS and CDR2 as YFSETQ. The length of the CDR3 is 12 residues. The whole variable domain, filled in from reference TRBV5-1 and TRBJ2-2, reads KAGVTQTPRYLIKTRGQQVTLSCSPISGHRSVSWYQQTPGQGLQFLFEYFSETQRNKGNFPGRFSGRQFSNSRSEMNVSTLELGDSALYLCASGRTAGELFFGEGSRLTVL.

In its sample, this clonotype was seen many times. This chain connects TRBV5-1 to TRBJ2-7; 8 bases are shared with TRBD1. The CDR3 length is 14 residues. J lost 5 bases, V lost 2 bases, and 6 bases had no gene match. CDR1 is SGHRS, CDR2 YFSETQ, per germline. CDR3 amino acids: CASSLGQGMHEQYF. CDR3 nucleotides: TGCGCCAGCAGCTTAGGACAGGGTATGCACGAGCAGTACTTC. The complete variable domain, with remaining parts taken from reference TRBV5-1 and TRBJ2-7, reads KAGVTQTPRYLIKTRGQQVTLSCSPISGHRSVSWYQQTPGQGLQFLFEYFSETQRNKGNFPGRFSGRQFSNSRSEMNVSTLELGDSALYLCASSLGQGMHEQYFGPGTRLTVT.

This clonotype showed up just a few times. A read error is possible here, since a much larger clone lies one base away. The chain joins TRBV10-3 to TRBJ1-2; 7 bases are shared with TRBD1. The V gene's germline CDR1 is ENHRY and CDR2 SYGVKD. CDR3 length: 12 residues. In nucleotides, the CDR3 is TGTACCATCAATAAGGGGGCTGCTGGCTACACCTTC. Amino acid sequence: CTINKGAAGYTF.

About this clonotype: This may be a read error: a much more frequent sequence differs by one nucleotide. The chain employs TRBV29-1 and TRBJ2-5; D is ambiguous. Germline CDR1 and CDR2: SQVTM and ANQGSEA. Trimming removed 8 bases from V and 11 bases from J, with 33 bases in between. The length of the CDR3 is 16 residues. The DNA of the CDR3 is TGCAGCATCGATGGAGCTGGGGAAATTGCGCAAAATGAGCAGTACTTC. Its translation is CSIDGAGEIAQNEQYF.

This clonotype was found many times. The chain couples TRBV29-1 to TRBJ2-1, with D unresolved. CDR1 and CDR2 (germline): SQVTM, ANQGSEA. The CDR3 spans 13 residues. V lost 5 bases and J 3 bases, leaving 11 bases between the germline ends. CDR3 sequence reads: CSVREVSYNEQFF. CDR3 bases: TGCAGCGTTCGCGAGGTTAGCTACAATGAGCAGTTCTTC.

This clonotype was observed a few times. The chain recombines TRBV20-1 with TRBJ2-1; the match to TRBD2 covers 12 bases. The CDR3 has 15 amino acids. The V gene end was trimmed by 5 bases and the J gene end by 0 bases; junction bases not matched to a gene: 2. Germline CDR1 and CDR2: DFQATT and SNEGSKA (reference sequence). The CDR3 here is CSAASGGASYNEQFF. The DNA for the CDR3 is TGCAGTGCTGCTAGCGGGGGGGCCTCCTACAATGAGCAGTTCTTC.

Only a few counts were recorded for this clonotype. The rearrangement uses TRBV12-3 or TRBV12-4 and TRBJ2-1, with D possibly being TRBD1 or TRBD2 (5 bases each). V gave up 8 bases and J gave up 9 bases, with 11 bases separating them. The CDR3 is 11 amino acids. This CDR3 is CASLRESEQFF. The CDR3 nucleotides read TGTGCCAGCCTCAGGGAGAGTGAGCAGTTCTTC.

Note on this clonotype: Given a much more abundant clone one base away, this may be a read error. This rearrangement joins TRBV7-2 to TRBJ2-3; 12 nucleotides line up with TRBD2. This CDR3 region has 16 residues. Germline V lookup: CDR1 SGHTA, CDR2 FQGNSA. The CDR3 spells CACSKGTSGSTDTQYF. CDR3 nucleotides: TGTGCCTGCAGCAAGGGGACTAGCGGGAGCACAGATACGCAGTATTTT.

The DNA of the CDR3 is TGCAGTGCTGGCCTTAGACAGGGAGTAATAGATACGCAGTATTTT. This sequence encodes CSAGLRQGVIDTQYF. This rearrangement joins TRBV20-1 to TRBJ2-3, with TRBD1 matching 7 bases. The J segment lost 5 bases and the V segment lost 5 bases, leaving 13 bases of the junction unmatched. The CDR3 is 15 residues long. Germline loops: CDR1 DFQATT, CDR2 SNEGSKA (reference sequence).

This chain connects TRBV10-3 to TRBJ1-1; D is undetermined. Germline loops: CDR1 ENHRY, CDR2 SYGVKD. The CDR3 is made up of 15 amino acids. The ends were cut back, 3 bases at V and 7 bases at J, with 18 bases in the middle. The CDR3 bases are TGTGCCATCAGTGATATGAGGGCCCCTTACAGTGAAGCTTTCTTT. As protein: CAISDMRAPYSEAFF.

The V call is TRBV4-1, the J call TRBJ2-7, with a weak D call TRBD1 (5 bases). Per germline, CDR1 MGHRA and CDR2 YSYEKL. The CDR3 has 11 residues. Trimming removed 8 bases from V and 4 bases from J, with 9 bases in between. The CDR3 region is CASGPGYEQYF. The CDR3 DNA reads as TGCGCCAGCGGACCAGGGTACGAGCAGTACTTC.

The V gene is TRBV9, the J gene TRBJ2-7; perhaps TRBD2 as D (6 bases). Looked up from germline, CDR1 is SGDLS and CDR2 is YYNGEE. CDR3 length: 14 amino acids. The V and J ends lost 3 bases and 4 bases respectively, with 14 bases between them. For the CDR3, the DNA is TGTGCCAGCAGCGCAGGACTAACCCCGTACGAGCAGTACTTC. Its protein product is CASSAGLTPYEQYF.

This chain connects TRBV24-1 to TRBJ2-1, with 9 bases fitting TRBD1. The CDR3 is made up of 16 amino acids. Unmatched junction bases numbered 8, after V lost 4 bases and J lost 5 bases. CDR1 is KGHDR and CDR2 is SFDVKD in the germline V gene. The CDR3 DNA reads TGTGCCACCAGTGACCCCGGGACAGGGAAGGACAATGAGCAGTTCTTC. Translating it yields CATSDPGTGKDNEQFF.

V and J are TRBV28 and TRBJ1-5, with 7 bases fitting TRBD1. V trimming: 4 bases; J trimming: 0 bases; junction bases outside the gene matches: 6. Germline V gene sequence: CDR1 MDHEN, CDR2 SYDVKM. The CDR3 runs 16 residues. The DNA of the CDR3 is TGTGCCAGCAGTTGGGCAGGGGGTAGTAGCAATCAGCCCCAGCATTTT. Protein: CASSWAGGSSNQPQHF.

Worth noting for this clonotype: At one end, the junction sequence differs from germline, possibly due to a read error. The V call is TRBV15, the J call TRBJ2-1; TRBD2 might be the D (6 bases). Germline V CDR1 and CDR2: LNHNV, YYDKDF (reference sequence). CDR3 length: 14 amino acids. The CDR3 nucleotides read TGTGCCACCAGCAAGGAGGGCACCTACCATGAGCAGTTCTTC. This sequence encodes CATSKEGTYHEQFF.

This clonotype is a singleton in its sample. A much larger clone lies a single base off, so this may be a read error. The chain is built from TRBV12-3 or TRBV12-4 and TRBJ2-7; 8 bases fit TRBD1. The CDR3 loop spans 15 amino acids. V lost 5 bases to trimming and J lost 4 bases; unmatched junction nucleotides: 10. The CDR3 region is CASSPRTGTVYEQYF. In DNA form, the CDR3 reads TGTGCCAGCAGTCCACGGACAGGGACGGTATACGAGCAGTACTTC.

Many counts were recorded for this clonotype. The rearrangement links TRBV4-3 to TRBJ2-7; D not resolved. There are 14 residues in the CDR3. The germline CDR1 and CDR2 sequences are LGHNA and YSLEER. V was cut by 5 bases and J by 2 bases, with 13 bases left in between. The CDR3 region is CASSKRTDAYEQYF. CDR3 nucleotides: TGCGCCAGCAGCAAACGGACGGATGCCTACGAGCAGTACTTC.

There are a few counts of this clonotype. The V gene is TRBV11-2, the J gene TRBJ1-4; perhaps TRBD1 as D (5 bases). The germline V gene encodes CDR1 SGHAT and CDR2 FQNNGV. Between the trimmed V and J ends, which lost 4 bases and 6 bases, there was a span of 18 bases. The CDR3 sequence is 16 residues long. CDR3 bases: TGTGCCAGCAGCTCATTCAGGGACGGCGCCGATGAAAAACTGTTTTTT. Protein product: CASSSFRDGADEKLFF.

The DNA of the CDR3 is TGTGCCAGCAGCTTGAGTCAGTCCTTCTACGAGCAGTACTTC. Encoded protein: CASSLSQSFYEQYF. V is TRBV5-5 and J is TRBJ2-7; D not resolved. Germline values: CDR1 SGHKS, CDR2 YYEKEE (reference sequence). The CDR3 runs 14 residues. The V and J ends lost 1 base and 3 bases respectively, with 11 bases between them.